This T cell receptor beta chain was profiled in a study of blood T cell repertoires in COVID-19. In the authors' workflow: From reference gene primer amplification, estimates of nucleated cell counts were derived. The repertoire was sequenced with immunoSEQ multiplex PCR; TCRdb's copy has only in-frame clones and lacks some. The V and J calls and clone size come from that table; D and trimming were worked out from the DNA. The sample lists about 150,000 clones; about 86% were seen once. This CDR3 contains 18 residues. V dropped 2 bases and J dropped 2 bases, with 19 bases sitting between them. Germline V gives CDR1 MGHDK, CDR2 SYGVNS.

The chain recombines TRBV25-1 with TRBJ1-3; D gene unclear. The clonotype comes from a woman aged 45-60 years with active or convalescent COVID-19. The sample was peripheral blood. CDR3 nucleotides: TGTGCCAGCAGTGAAATCTCAGACGACTCCATCCCTGGAAACACCATATATTTT. Protein product: CASSEISDDSIPGNTIYF.